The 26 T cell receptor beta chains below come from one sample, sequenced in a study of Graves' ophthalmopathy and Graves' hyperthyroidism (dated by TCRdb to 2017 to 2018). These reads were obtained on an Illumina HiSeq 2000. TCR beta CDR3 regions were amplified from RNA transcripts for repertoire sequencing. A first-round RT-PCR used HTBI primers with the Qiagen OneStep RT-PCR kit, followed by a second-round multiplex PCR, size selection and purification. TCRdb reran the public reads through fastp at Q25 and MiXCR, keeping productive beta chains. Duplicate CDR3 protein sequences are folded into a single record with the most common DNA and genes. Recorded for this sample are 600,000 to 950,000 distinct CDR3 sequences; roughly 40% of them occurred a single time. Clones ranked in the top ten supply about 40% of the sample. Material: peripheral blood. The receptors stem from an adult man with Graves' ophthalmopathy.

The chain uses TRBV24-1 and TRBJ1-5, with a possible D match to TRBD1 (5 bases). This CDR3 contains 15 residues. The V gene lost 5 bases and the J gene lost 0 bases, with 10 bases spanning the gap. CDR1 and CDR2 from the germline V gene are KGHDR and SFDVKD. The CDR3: CATSAPTDSNQPQHF. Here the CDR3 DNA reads TGTGCCACCAGTGCCCCGACAGATAGCAATCAGCCCCAGCATTTT.

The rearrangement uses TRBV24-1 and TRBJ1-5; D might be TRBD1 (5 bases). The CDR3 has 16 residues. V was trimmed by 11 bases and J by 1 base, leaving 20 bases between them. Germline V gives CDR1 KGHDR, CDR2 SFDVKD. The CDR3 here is CASRRGSGTSNQPQHF. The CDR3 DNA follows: TGTGCCAGTAGGAGGGGCTCTGGAACGAGCAATCAGCCCCAGCATTTT.

CDR3: CAWSVAGNRRNTEAFF. CDR3 DNA sequence: TGTGCCTGGAGTGTAGCAGGAAACAGAAGAAACACTGAAGCTTTCTTT. V usage is TRBV6-2 or TRBV6-3 and J usage is TRBJ1-1; D not certain. Trimming stripped 11 bases from V and 2 bases from J, with 24 bases between. CDR3 size: 16 residues. The germline V gene encodes CDR1 MNHEY and CDR2 SVGEGT.

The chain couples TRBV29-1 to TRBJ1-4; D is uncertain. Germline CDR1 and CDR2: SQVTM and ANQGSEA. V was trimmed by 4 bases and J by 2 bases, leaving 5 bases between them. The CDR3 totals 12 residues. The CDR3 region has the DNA TGCAGCGTTGGGCAGACTAATGAAAAACTGTTTTTT. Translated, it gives CSVGQTNEKLFF. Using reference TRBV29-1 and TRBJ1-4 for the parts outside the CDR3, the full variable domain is SAVISQKPSRDICQRGTSLTIQCQVDSQVTMMFWYRQQPGQSLTLIATANQGSEATYESGFVIDKFPISRPNLTFSTLTVSNMSPEDSSIYLCSVGQTNEKLFFGSGTQLSVL.

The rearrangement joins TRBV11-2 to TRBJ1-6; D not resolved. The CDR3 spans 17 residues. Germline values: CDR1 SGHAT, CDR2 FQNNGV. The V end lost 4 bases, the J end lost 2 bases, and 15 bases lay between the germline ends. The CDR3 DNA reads TGTGCCAGCAGCTCGGGTGGCGGTAACCCCTATAATTCACCCCTCCACTTT. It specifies CASSSGGGNPYNSPLHF.

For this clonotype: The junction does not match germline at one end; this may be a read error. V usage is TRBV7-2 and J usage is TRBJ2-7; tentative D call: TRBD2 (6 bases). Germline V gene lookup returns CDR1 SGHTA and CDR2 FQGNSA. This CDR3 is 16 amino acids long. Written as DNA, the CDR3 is TGTGCCAGCAGCTTATGGGGGGACTCCCGCTCCTACGGGCAGTACTTC. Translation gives CASSLWGDSRSYGQYF.

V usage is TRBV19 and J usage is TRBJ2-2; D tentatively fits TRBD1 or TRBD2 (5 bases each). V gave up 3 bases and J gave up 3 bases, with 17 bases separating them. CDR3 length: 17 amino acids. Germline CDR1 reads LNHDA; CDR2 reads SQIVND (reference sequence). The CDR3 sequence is CASSIDWDAADTGELFF. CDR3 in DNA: TGTGCCAGTAGTATCGATTGGGACGCTGCCGACACCGGGGAGCTGTTTTTT. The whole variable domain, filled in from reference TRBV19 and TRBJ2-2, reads DGGITQSPKYLFRKEGQNVTLSCEQNLNHDAMYWYRQDPGQGLRLIYYSQIVNDFQKGDIAEGYSVSREKKESFPLTVTSAQKNPTAFYLCASSIDWDAADTGELFFGEGSRLTVL.

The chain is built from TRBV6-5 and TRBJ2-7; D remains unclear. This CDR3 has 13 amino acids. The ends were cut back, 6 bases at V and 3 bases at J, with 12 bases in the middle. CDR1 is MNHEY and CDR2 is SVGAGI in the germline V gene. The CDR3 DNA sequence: TGTGCCAGCAGCCCTCGCGATTACTACGAGCAGTACTTC. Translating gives CASSPRDYYEQYF.

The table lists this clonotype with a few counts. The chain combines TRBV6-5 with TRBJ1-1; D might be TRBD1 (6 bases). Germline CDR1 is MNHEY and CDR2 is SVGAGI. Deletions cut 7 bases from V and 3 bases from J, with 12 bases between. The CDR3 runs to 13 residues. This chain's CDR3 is CASTRGGDTEAFF. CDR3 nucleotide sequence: TGTGCCAGCACCAGGGGCGGGGACACTGAAGCTTTCTTT.

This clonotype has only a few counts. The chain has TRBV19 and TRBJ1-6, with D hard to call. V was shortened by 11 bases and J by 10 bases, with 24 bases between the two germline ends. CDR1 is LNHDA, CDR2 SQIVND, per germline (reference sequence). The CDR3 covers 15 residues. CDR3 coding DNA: TGTGCCTCGCGAAACCCCGGAATGGGAGGGTCACCCCTCCACTTT. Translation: CASRNPGMGGSPLHF.

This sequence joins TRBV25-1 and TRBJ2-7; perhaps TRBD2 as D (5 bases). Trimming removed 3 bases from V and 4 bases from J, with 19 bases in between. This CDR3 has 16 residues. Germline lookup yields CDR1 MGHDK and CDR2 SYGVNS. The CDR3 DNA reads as TGTGCCAGCAGTGATAGTGCCGGGGAGCTGTTTTACGAGCAGTACTTC. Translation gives CASSDSAGELFYEQYF.

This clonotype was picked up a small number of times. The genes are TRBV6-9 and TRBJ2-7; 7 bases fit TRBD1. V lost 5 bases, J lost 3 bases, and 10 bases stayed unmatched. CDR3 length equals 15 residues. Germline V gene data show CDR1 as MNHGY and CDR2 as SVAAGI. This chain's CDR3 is CASSTTGTAFYEQYF. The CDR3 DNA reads TGTGCCAGCAGTACCACCGGGACAGCATTCTACGAGCAGTACTTC.

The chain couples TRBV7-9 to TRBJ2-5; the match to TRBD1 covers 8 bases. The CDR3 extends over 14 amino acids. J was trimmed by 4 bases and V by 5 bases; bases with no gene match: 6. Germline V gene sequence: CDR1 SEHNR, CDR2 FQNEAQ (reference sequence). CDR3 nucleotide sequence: TGTGCCAGCAGCCAACAGGGGGAGTTAGAGACCCAGTACTTC. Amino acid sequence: CASSQQGELETQYF.

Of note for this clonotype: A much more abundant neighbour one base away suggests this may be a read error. Written as DNA, the CDR3 is TGTGCCAGCAGCCCTAGGGCGGCATTGGAGGGGCGGCAGTACTTC. The encoded protein is CASSPRAALEGRQYF. This chain uses TRBV7-2 with TRBJ2-5, with D perhaps matching TRBD2 (6 bases). CDR3 length equals 15 residues. CDR1 SGHTA and CDR2 FQGNSA come from the germline V gene. Trimming took off 5 bases at V and 11 bases at J, with 24 bases between the two ends.

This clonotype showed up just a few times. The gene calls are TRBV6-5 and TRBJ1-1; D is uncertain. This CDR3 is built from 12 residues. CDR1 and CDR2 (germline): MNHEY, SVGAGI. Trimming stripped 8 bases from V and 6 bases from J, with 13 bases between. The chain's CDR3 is CASVFAVPEAFF. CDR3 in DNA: TGTGCCAGCGTCTTCGCGGTGCCTGAAGCTTTCTTT.

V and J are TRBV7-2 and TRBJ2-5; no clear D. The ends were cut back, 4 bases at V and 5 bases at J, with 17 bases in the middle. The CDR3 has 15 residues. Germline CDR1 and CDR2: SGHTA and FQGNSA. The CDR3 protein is CASSSVWSPRETQYF. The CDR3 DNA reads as TGTGCCAGCAGCTCCGTTTGGAGTCCTAGGGAGACCCAGTACTTC. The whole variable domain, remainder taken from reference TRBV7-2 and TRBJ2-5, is GAGVSQSPSNKVTEKGKDVELRCDPISGHTALYWYRQSLGQGLEFLIYFQGNSAPDKSGLPSDRFSAERTGGSVSTLTIQRTQQEDSAVYLCASSSVWSPRETQYFGPGTRLLVL.

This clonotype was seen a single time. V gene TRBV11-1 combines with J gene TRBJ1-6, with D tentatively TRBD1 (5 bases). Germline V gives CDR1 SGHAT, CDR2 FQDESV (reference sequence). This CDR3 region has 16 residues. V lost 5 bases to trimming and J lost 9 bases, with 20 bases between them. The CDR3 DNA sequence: TGTGCCAGCAGCCCGCCTGGAGGGGAATACGGTTCACCCCTCCACTTT. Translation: CASSPPGGEYGSPLHF.

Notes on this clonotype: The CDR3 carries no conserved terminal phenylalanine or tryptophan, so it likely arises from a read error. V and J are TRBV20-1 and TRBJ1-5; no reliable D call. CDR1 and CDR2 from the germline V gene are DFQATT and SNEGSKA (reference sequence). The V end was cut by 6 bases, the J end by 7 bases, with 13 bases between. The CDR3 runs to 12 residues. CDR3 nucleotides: TGCAGTGCCCCCGGTGGGAACCAGCCCCAGCATCTT. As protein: CSAPGGNQPQHL.

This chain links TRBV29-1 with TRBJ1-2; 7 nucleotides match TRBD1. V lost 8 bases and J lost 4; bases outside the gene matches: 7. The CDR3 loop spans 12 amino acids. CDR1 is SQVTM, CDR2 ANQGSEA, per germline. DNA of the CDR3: TGCAGCTTGCAGGGGGAAGCCTATGGCTACACCTTC. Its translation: CSLQGEAYGYTF.

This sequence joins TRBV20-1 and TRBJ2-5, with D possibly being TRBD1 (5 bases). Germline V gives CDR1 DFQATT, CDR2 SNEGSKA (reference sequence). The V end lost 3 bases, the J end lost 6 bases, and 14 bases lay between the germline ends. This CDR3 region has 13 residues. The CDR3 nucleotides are TGCAGTGCTAGCACTCAGGGTGAGCAGACCCAGTACTTC. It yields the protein CSASTQGEQTQYF.

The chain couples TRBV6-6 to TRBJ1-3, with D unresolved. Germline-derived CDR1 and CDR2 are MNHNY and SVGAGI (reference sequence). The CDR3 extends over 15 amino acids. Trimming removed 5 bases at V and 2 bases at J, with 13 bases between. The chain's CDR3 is CASSERGNPGNTIYF. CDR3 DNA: TGTGCCAGCAGTGAGAGAGGGAACCCTGGAAACACCATATATTTT.

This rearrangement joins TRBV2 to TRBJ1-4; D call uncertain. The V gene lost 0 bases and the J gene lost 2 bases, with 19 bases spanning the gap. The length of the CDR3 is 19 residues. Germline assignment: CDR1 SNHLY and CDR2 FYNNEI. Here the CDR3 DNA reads TGTGCCAGCAGTGAAGCTTACTACGACTTAACTGCGACTAATGAAAAACTGTTTTTT. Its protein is CASSEAYYDLTATNEKLFF.

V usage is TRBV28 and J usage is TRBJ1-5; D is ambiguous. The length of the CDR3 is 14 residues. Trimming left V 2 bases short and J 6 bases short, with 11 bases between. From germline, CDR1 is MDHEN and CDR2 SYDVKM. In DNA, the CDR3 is TGTGCCAGCAGTTTAATAGGAGGGAGTCAGCCCCAGCATTTT. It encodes CASSLIGGSQPQHF.

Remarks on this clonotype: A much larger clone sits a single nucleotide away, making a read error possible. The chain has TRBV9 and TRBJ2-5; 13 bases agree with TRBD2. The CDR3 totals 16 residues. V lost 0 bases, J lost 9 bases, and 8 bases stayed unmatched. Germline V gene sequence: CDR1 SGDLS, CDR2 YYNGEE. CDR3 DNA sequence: TGTGCCAGCAGCGTAGGACTAGCGGGGGGTCGGGAGGCCCAGTACTTC. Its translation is CASSVGLAGGREAQYF. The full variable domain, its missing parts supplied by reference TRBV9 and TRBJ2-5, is DSGVTQTPKHLITATGQRVTLRCSPRSGDLSVYWYQQSLDQGLQFLIQYYNGEERAKGNILERFSAQQFPDLHSELNLSSLELGDSALYFCASSVGLAGGREAQYFGPGTRLLVL.

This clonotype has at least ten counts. The CDR3 loop is CASSDGGPYEQYF. CDR3 coding DNA: TGCGCCAGCAGTGATGGGGGGCCCTACGAGCAGTACTTC. The gene calls are TRBV10-2 and TRBJ2-7, with D perhaps TRBD1 or TRBD2 (6 bases each). The CDR3 has 13 residues. Germline loops: CDR1 WSHSY, CDR2 SAAADI. V shed 3 bases and J shed 2 bases, with 8 bases lying between them.

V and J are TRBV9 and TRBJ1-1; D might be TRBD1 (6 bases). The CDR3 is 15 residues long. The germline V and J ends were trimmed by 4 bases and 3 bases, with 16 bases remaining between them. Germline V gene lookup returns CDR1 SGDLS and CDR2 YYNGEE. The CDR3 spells CASSPRNTGYTEAFF. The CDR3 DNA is TGTGCCAGCAGCCCCCGAAATACAGGGTACACTGAAGCTTTCTTT.